One sample yielded the 32 T cell receptor beta chains listed below, sequenced in a study of response to subunit inactivated influenza vaccine. Via MiXCR, TCRdb re-called the RT-PCR reads, giving one row per CDR3 protein. Of about 780,000 distinct CDR3 sequences detected, less than 20% appear once; the ten largest clones hold about 11%. The material was PBMCs from blood, obtained roughly 5 days after vaccination. These receptors originate from a man aged 45-65 years who received an inactivated influenza vaccine.

This chain joins TRBV12-3 or TRBV12-4 and TRBJ1-4; D unclear. V lost 3 bases to trimming and J lost 3 bases, with 8 bases between them. The CDR3 is made up of 14 amino acids. The CDR3: CASSFQQANEKLFF. The CDR3 DNA follows: TGTGCCAGCAGTTTCCAGCAGGCTAATGAAAAACTGTTTTTT.

This clonotype turned up a few times. V and J are TRBV20-1 and TRBJ1-3; 7 nucleotides align to TRBD1. Germline V gene sequence: CDR1 DFQATT, CDR2 SNEGSKA (reference sequence). The J segment lost 2 bases and the V segment lost 3 bases, leaving 7 bases of the junction unmatched. The CDR3 totals 15 residues. The CDR3, as DNA: TGCAGTGCTAGGGGACAGTTCCCGGCTGGAAACACCATATATTTT. This gives the protein CSARGQFPAGNTIYF.

The chain couples TRBV20-1 to TRBJ2-1; D is tentatively TRBD1 or TRBD2 (6 bases each). The CDR3 has 17 residues. V was shortened by 4 bases and J by 0 bases, with 19 bases between the two germline ends. Germline CDR1 and CDR2: DFQATT and SNEGSKA (reference sequence). This CDR3 reads CSAILFGGQSSYNEQFF. CDR3 in DNA: TGCAGTGCTATCCTCTTCGGGGGCCAAAGCTCCTACAATGAGCAGTTCTTC.

This clonotype was observed a few times. J is TRBJ2-5 and V is TRBV29-1, with 7 nucleotides matching TRBD2. Germline V gene lookup returns CDR1 SQVTM and CDR2 ANQGSEA. This CDR3 is 13 amino acids long. Germline trimming cut 4 bases from V and 4 bases from J; bases unmatched to any gene: 6. Here the CDR3 DNA reads TGCAGCGTTGTGGCGGGAGTAGGAGAGACCCAGTACTTC. It encodes CSVVAGVGETQYF.

The chain has TRBV7-9 and TRBJ2-2, with D perhaps matching TRBD1 (6 bases). V gave up 0 bases and J gave up 1 base, with 9 bases separating them. The CDR3 sequence is 16 residues long. CDR1 is SEHNR and CDR2 is FQNEAQ in the germline V gene (reference sequence). In DNA form, the CDR3 reads TGTGCCAGCAGCTTAGCTACAGGGTTGAACACCGGGGAGCTGTTTTTT. Amino acids: CASSLATGLNTGELFF.

This clonotype was counted only a few times. V is TRBV6-2 or TRBV6-3 and J is TRBJ2-6; no clear D. Germline CDR1 reads MNHEY; CDR2 reads SVGEGT. The CDR3 contains 16 residues. V shed 0 bases and J shed 4 bases, with 10 bases lying between them. CDR3 amino acids: CASSYSAHSGANVLTF. The CDR3 coding sequence is TGTGCCAGCAGTTACTCGGCCCATAGCGGGGCCAACGTCCTGACTTTC.

The CDR3 loop reads CASTRIGRETQYF. DNA for the CDR3: TGTGCCAGCACCCGGATCGGGCGAGAGACCCAGTACTTC. The V gene is TRBV6-1, the J gene TRBJ2-5, with no clear D. Germline V gene lookup returns CDR1 MNHNS and CDR2 SASEGT. CDR3 size: 13 residues. The germline V and J ends were trimmed by 7 bases and 4 bases, with 13 bases remaining between them.

The rearrangement joins TRBV5-1 to TRBJ1-1; possible D gene TRBD1, 5 bases. The CDR3 spans 15 residues. V lost 0 bases and J lost 4, with 13 bases in between. Germline assignment: CDR1 SGHRS and CDR2 YFSETQ. CDR3 protein: CASSLDWGSGTEAFF. The CDR3 nucleotides read TGCGCCAGCAGCTTGGACTGGGGGTCGGGCACTGAAGCTTTCTTT.

This clonotype was recorded at least ten times. The gene calls are TRBV12-3 or TRBV12-4 and TRBJ1-3; D is unclear. The CDR3 runs to 15 residues. The germline V and J ends were trimmed by 5 bases and 4 bases, with 15 bases remaining between them. This chain's CDR3 is CASSPLGRAGNTIYF. CDR3 sequence (DNA): TGTGCCAGCAGTCCCCTAGGGAGAGCGGGAAACACCATATATTTT.

The chain combines TRBV4-2 with TRBJ2-7, with TRBD2 as a possible D gene (6 bases). The CDR3 consists of 15 residues. Germline loops: CDR1 LGHNA, CDR2 YNFKEQ. V was shortened by 4 bases and J by 0 bases, with 13 bases between the two germline ends. The CDR3 is CASSRYSGDSYEQYF. Written as DNA, the CDR3 is TGTGCCAGCAGCCGCTATAGCGGCGACTCCTACGAGCAGTACTTC.

This chain links TRBV20-1 with TRBJ1-1, with D possibly matching TRBD1 (6 bases). The CDR3 consists of 15 residues. The germline CDR1 and CDR2 sequences are DFQATT and SNEGSKA (reference sequence). The V end lost 6 bases, the J end lost 0 bases, and 17 bases lay between the germline ends. CDR3 DNA: TGCAGTGCCGTGGGGGGCTCTGCCATGAACACTGAAGCTTTCTTT. Amino acid sequence: CSAVGGSAMNTEAFF.

This clonotype was detected ten times or more. The rearrangement uses TRBV12-3 or TRBV12-4 and TRBJ1-5, with a weak D call TRBD1 (6 bases). V lost 3 bases, J lost 7 bases, and 16 bases lay in between. The CDR3 length is 15 residues. The chain's CDR3 is CASSFRGSGLQPQHF. The CDR3 DNA reads TGTGCCAGCAGTTTCAGGGGATCGGGTTTGCAGCCCCAGCATTTT.

The chain carries TRBV29-1 and TRBJ2-2, with D hard to call. This CDR3 comprises 11 residues. Germline V gene sequence: CDR1 SQVTM, CDR2 ANQGSEA. Deletions cut 6 bases from V and 10 bases from J, with 12 bases between. CDR3 residues: CSVQKQMELFF. CDR3 DNA sequence: TGCAGCGTCCAAAAACAGATGGAGCTGTTTTTT.

This clonotype showed up just a few times. The chain employs TRBV5-6 and TRBJ2-2, with 8 bases fitting TRBD2. V shed 1 base and J 10 bases; nucleotides not matched to a gene: 6. The CDR3 contains 14 residues. Germline loops: CDR1 SGHDT, CDR2 YYEEEE. CDR3 DNA: TGTGCCAGCAGCTTGCGGGGGGGCCTGGAGGAGCTGTTTTTT. It translates to CASSLRGGLEELFF.

This sequence joins TRBV4-3 and TRBJ2-5, with D perhaps TRBD1 (5 bases). V gave up 0 bases and J gave up 1 base, with 9 bases separating them. Germline-derived CDR1 and CDR2 are LGHNA and YSLEER. CDR3 length: 15 amino acids. In DNA form, the CDR3 reads TGCGCCAGCAGCCAAGACAGGGCCATCCAAGAGACCCAGTACTTC. Translation: CASSQDRAIQETQYF.

The V call is TRBV5-1, the J call TRBJ1-3; perhaps TRBD1 as D (5 bases). CDR1 is SGHRS, CDR2 YFSETQ, per germline. The V and J ends lost 0 bases and 2 bases respectively, with 6 bases between them. This CDR3 region has 14 residues. CDR3 protein: CASSLGDPGNTIYF. Here the CDR3 DNA reads TGCGCCAGCAGCTTGGGGGACCCTGGAAACACCATATATTTT.

The rearrangement links TRBV11-2 to TRBJ2-1, with no clear D. With 5 bases removed from V and 7 bases from J, the gap between germline ends came to 9 bases. The germline CDR1 and CDR2 sequences are SGHAT and FQNNGV. CDR3 size: 12 residues. The chain's CDR3 is CASSQIGNEQFF. The CDR3 DNA sequence: TGTGCCAGCAGCCAGATAGGAAATGAGCAGTTCTTC.

The chain couples TRBV7-2 to TRBJ1-4; D is undetermined. This CDR3 has 11 amino acids. Germline assignment: CDR1 SGHTA and CDR2 FQGNSA. Trimming shortened V by 5 bases and J by 12 bases, and 10 bases separated the two germline ends. The CDR3 loop is CASSPGLQLFF. CDR3 DNA: TGTGCCAGCAGCCCGGGCCTCCAACTGTTTTTT. Looking up the rest from reference TRBV7-2 and TRBJ1-4 gives the full variable domain: GAGVSQSPSNKVTEKGKDVELRCDPISGHTALYWYRQSLGQGLEFLIYFQGNSAPDKSGLPSDRFSAERTGGSVSTLTIQRTQQEDSAVYLCASSPGLQLFFGSGTQLSVL.

There are a few counts of this clonotype. This chain connects TRBV20-1 to TRBJ2-1, with 10 bases fitting TRBD2. CDR1 DFQATT and CDR2 SNEGSKA come from the germline V gene (reference sequence). CDR3 length: 14 amino acids. Trimming removed 5 bases from V and 2 bases from J; junction bases left unmatched: 3. The CDR3 sequence: CSAFTSGAYNEQFF. In DNA form, the CDR3 reads TGCAGTGCTTTCACTAGCGGGGCCTACAATGAGCAGTTCTTC.

V usage is TRBV4-1 and J usage is TRBJ1-1; D is unresolved. The V end lost 1 base, the J end lost 0 bases, and 9 bases lay between the germline ends. CDR1 is MGHRA and CDR2 is YSYEKL in the germline V gene. This CDR3 spans 15 amino acids. The CDR3: CASSQVGRMNTEAFF. CDR3 coding DNA: TGCGCCAGCAGCCAAGTAGGCAGGATGAACACTGAAGCTTTCTTT.

This clonotype was detected many times. This chain uses TRBV6-2 or TRBV6-3 with TRBJ1-1, with a possible D match to TRBD1 (5 bases). The CDR3 spans 17 residues. Trimming took off 6 bases at V and 0 bases at J, with 20 bases between the two ends. Looked up from germline, CDR1 is MNHEY and CDR2 is SVGEGT. The CDR3 DNA is TGTGCCAGCAGCTCTTCGACTGGTGGGGGAATGAACACTGAAGCTTTCTTT. Its translation: CASSSSTGGGMNTEAFF.

Ten or more counts support this clonotype. The chain joins TRBV12-3 or TRBV12-4 to TRBJ1-2, with 7 nucleotides matching TRBD1. The CDR3 consists of 13 residues. The V segment lost 5 bases and the J segment 2 bases; nucleotides outside the gene matches: 2. As DNA, the CDR3 is TGTGCCAGCAGTCAGGACAGGAACTATGGCTACACCTTC. It encodes CASSQDRNYGYTF.

The chain links TRBV15 to TRBJ2-2; D uncertain. Between the trimmed V and J ends, which lost 0 bases and 1 base, there was a span of 6 bases. CDR1 LNHNV and CDR2 YYDKDF come from the germline V gene (reference sequence). CDR3 size: 15 residues. The CDR3: CATSRDSLNTGELFF. The CDR3 nucleotides read TGTGCCACCAGCAGAGATAGCTTGAACACCGGGGAGCTGTTTTTT.

This clonotype showed up just a few times. The chain is built from TRBV6-2 or TRBV6-3 and TRBJ2-1; D may be TRBD1 (6 bases). The CDR3 is 15 residues long. V was shortened by 2 bases and J by 6 bases, with 14 bases between the two germline ends. Germline CDR1 is MNHEY and CDR2 is SVGEGT. The CDR3 DNA reads as TGTGCCAGCAGTTACGCCCCTGGGACATTCAATGAGCAGTTCTTC. Its protein product is CASSYAPGTFNEQFF.

The chain has TRBV10-3 and TRBJ2-7; D perhaps matches TRBD2 (5 bases). Germline lookup yields CDR1 ENHRY and CDR2 SYGVKD. The CDR3 is 14 amino acids. Trimming cost V 4 bases and J 1 base, with 11 bases left between them. CDR3 nucleotides: TGTGCCATCAGTGGGACTCTGGCTTCCTACGAGCAGTACTTC. This encodes CAISGTLASYEQYF.

This clonotype was seen more than once but under ten times. The chain couples TRBV20-1 to TRBJ2-7; 7 bases map to TRBD2. V shed 0 bases and J 0 bases; nucleotides not matched to a gene: 5. This CDR3 spans 15 amino acids. The germline V gene encodes CDR1 DFQATT and CDR2 SNEGSKA (reference sequence). CDR3 region: CSARDKLAASYEQYF. The DNA of the CDR3 is TGCAGTGCTAGAGATAAGCTAGCGGCCTCCTACGAGCAGTACTTC.

This clonotype was seen many times. J is TRBJ1-1 and V is TRBV5-1; the D gene is possibly TRBD1 (6 bases). The CDR3 is 16 residues long. V was pared by 4 bases and J by 1 base, with 17 bases between. The germline gives CDR1 SGHRS, CDR2 YFSETQ. This chain's CDR3 is CASSVRIQGGNTEAFF. CDR3 nucleotides: TGCGCCAGCAGCGTTAGAATACAGGGAGGGAACACTGAAGCTTTCTTT.

This chain connects TRBV4-2 to TRBJ2-3; possibly TRBD2 for D (5 bases). The CDR3 spans 17 residues. Trimming pared 0 bases from V and 2 bases from J, leaving 15 bases between. Germline V gene sequence: CDR1 LGHNA, CDR2 YNFKEQ. This chain's CDR3 is CASSQDPDSVFTDTQYF. Written as DNA, the CDR3 is TGTGCCAGCAGCCAAGATCCGGATAGCGTCTTCACAGATACGCAGTATTTT.

The CDR3 coding sequence is TGTGCCAGCAGCCCCCGGGCAGGAGACCAAGAGACCCAGTACTTC. Protein sequence: CASSPRAGDQETQYF. The rearrangement uses TRBV4-2 and TRBJ2-5; D not resolved. V lost 4 bases and J 0 bases, leaving 12 bases between the germline ends. CDR1 is LGHNA and CDR2 is YNFKEQ in the germline V gene. The CDR3 consists of 15 residues.

The chain recombines TRBV29-1 with TRBJ2-1; D may be TRBD2 (7 bases). This CDR3 region has 15 residues. Per germline, CDR1 SQVTM and CDR2 ANQGSEA. Trimming removed 6 bases at V and 0 bases at J, with 15 bases between. The CDR3 protein is CSVQGGAVSYNEQFF. For the CDR3, the DNA is TGCAGCGTCCAAGGGGGGGCCGTCTCCTACAATGAGCAGTTCTTC.

This clonotype was picked up a small number of times. The gene calls are TRBV20-1 and TRBJ1-5; 7 bases match TRBD1. Germline V gives CDR1 DFQATT, CDR2 SNEGSKA (reference sequence). The CDR3 spans 16 residues. The junction had 12 bases not matched to a gene; V was cut back by 6 bases and J by 1 base. The CDR3 nucleotides read TGCAGTGCCATAATTGGACAGGCACGGAGCAATCAGCCCCAGCATTTT. This sequence encodes CSAIIGQARSNQPQHF.

The chain is built from TRBV28 and TRBJ2-1; 8 bases are shared with TRBD1. The germline CDR1 and CDR2 sequences are MDHEN and SYDVKM. This CDR3 region has 13 residues. The V segment lost 10 bases and the J segment 2 bases; nucleotides outside the gene matches: 4. The CDR3 sequence: CAIRQGTYNEQFF. The CDR3 bases are TGTGCCATTCGACAGGGGACCTACAATGAGCAGTTCTTC.